This note documents a single T cell receptor (beta chain) sequence. Its specificity is not known. This entry comes from a study of blood T cells in healthy people across ages. Sample-barcoded 5' priming and a J-beta primer mix drove a second PCR of roughly 6 to 12 cycles. TCRdb redid the calling of the 5' RACE reads with MiXCR, one entry per CDR3 protein. The data show roughly 500,000 distinct CDR3 sequences, nearly 25% seen once. Trimming cost V 2 bases and J 3 bases, with 8 bases left between them. The germline V gene has CDR1 SQVTM and CDR2 ANQGSEA. The CDR3 runs to 12 residues. Notes on the study in general: Estimated diversity, derived from one million T cells, was regarded as an underestimate.

The sample was also linked to a second study, of T cells of mothers and their children. That paper adds: Overlap ran slightly, non-significantly higher for related than unrelated mother-child pairs.

What was sequenced was blood. The chain couples TRBV29-1 to TRBJ2-7; the D gene is possibly TRBD1 (5 bases). This clonotype was sampled from a boy younger than 18 in good health. The CDR3 coding sequence is TGCAGCGTTGAAAAGGGGAACTACGAGCAGTACTTC. Protein sequence: CSVEKGNYEQYF.